A single sample is the source of the 23 T cell receptor beta chains below, sequenced in a study of shared clonotypes between healthy human individuals. Naive CD8 isolation took CD45RO-negative cells positively selected for CCR7 and excluded terminally differentiated effector memory CD45RA+ cells. Measured with immunoSEQ multiplex PCR; TCRdb has only the in-frame clones, and not every one. The sample shows just over 2,000,000 clones, roughly 94% of them seen only once. The sample comprised naive CD8+ T cells sorted from blood. The receptor set was obtained from a man aged 18 to 30 in good health.

The rearrangement links TRBV7-6 to TRBJ1-2, with 7 bases that match TRBD1. V was clipped by 4 bases and J by 7 bases; unmatched bases: 6. Per germline, CDR1 SGHVS and CDR2 FNYEAQ. This CDR3 comprises 13 residues. Here the CDR3 reads CASSSLQGPGYTF. CDR3 nucleotides: TGTGCCAGCAGCTCCTTACAGGGGCCTGGCTACACCTTC.

To note about this clone: Other DNA sequences in this sample translate to the same CDR3. DNA for the CDR3: TGTGCCAGCAGACGGACAGGGGACACCGGGGAGCTGTTTTTT. It codes for CASRRTGDTGELFF. The chain uses TRBV28 and TRBJ2-2; 9 nucleotides match TRBD1. Germline V gene data show CDR1 as MDHEN and CDR2 as SYDVKM. V trimming: 6 bases; J trimming: 3 bases; junction bases outside the gene matches: 2. This CDR3 region has 14 residues. The full variable domain, in which reference TRBV28 and TRBJ2-2 provide the parts outside the CDR3, is DVKVTQSSRYLVKRTGEKVFLECVQDMDHENMFWYRQDPGLGLRLIYFSYDVKMKEKGDIPEGYSVSREKKERFSLILESASTNQTSMYLCASRRTGDTGELFFGEGSRLTVL.

The count of this clone is one. At the DNA level, this CDR3 is encoded by other sequences in the same sample as well. The V and J genes are TRBV30 and TRBJ2-3; D is undetermined. CDR1 is GTSNPN and CDR2 is SVGIG in the germline V gene (reference sequence). CDR3 length: 15 amino acids. V dropped 0 bases and J dropped 0 bases, with 10 bases sitting between them. CDR3 nucleotides: TGTGCCTGGAGTGTAGGCGGAGCTAGCACAGATACGCAGTATTTT. Its translation: CAWSVGGASTDTQYF.

This rearrangement joins TRBV27 to TRBJ2-7; D possibly uses TRBD1 or TRBD2 (6 bases each). Germline CDR1 reads MNHEY; CDR2 reads SMNVEV (reference sequence). The V and J ends lost 2 bases and 3 bases respectively, with 17 bases between them. This CDR3 has 16 residues. CDR3 sequence: CASSLGPGARIYEQYF. CDR3 in DNA: TGTGCCAGCAGTTTAGGGCCGGGGGCGAGAATCTACGAGCAGTACTTC.

This sequence joins TRBV6-5 and TRBJ2-7, with D perhaps TRBD1 (5 bases). CDR1 is MNHEY, CDR2 SVGAGI, per germline. The CDR3 length is 14 residues. With 8 bases removed from V and 0 bases from J, the gap between germline ends came to 14 bases. CDR3 in amino acids: CASLAQDNSYEQYF. In DNA, the CDR3 is TGTGCCAGCCTCGCGCAGGACAACTCCTACGAGCAGTACTTC.

The chain carries TRBV6-1 and TRBJ1-1, with 7 bases identical to TRBD1. The CDR3 runs 16 residues. Germline CDR1 and CDR2: MNHNS and SASEGT. V shed 1 base and J 3 bases; nucleotides not matched to a gene: 8. CDR3 loop: CASSEVRRGPYTEAFF. The CDR3 DNA reads TGTGCCAGCAGTGAAGTGCGGAGGGGGCCTTACACTGAAGCTTTCTTT.

This rearrangement joins TRBV27 to TRBJ2-1; D uncertain. Germline lookup yields CDR1 MNHEY and CDR2 SMNVEV (reference sequence). This CDR3 has 13 amino acids. Between the trimmed V and J ends, which lost 4 bases and 3 bases, there was a span of 7 bases. As DNA, the CDR3 is TGTGCCAGCAGTTATCGCAACTACAATGAGCAGTTCTTC. It is translated as CASSYRNYNEQFF.

The chain has TRBV7-8 and TRBJ2-3; 8 bases line up with TRBD2. CDR3 length equals 17 residues. Germline CDR1 SGHVS, CDR2 FQNEAQ. V lost 2 bases, J lost 0 bases, and 7 bases stayed unmatched. This chain's CDR3 is CASSLPTSGPSTDTQYF. CDR3 nucleotides: TGTGCCAGCAGCTTACCCACTAGCGGTCCTAGCACAGATACGCAGTATTTT.

The rearrangement joins TRBV15 to TRBJ2-7, with 7 nucleotides matching TRBD2. The CDR3 is 16 amino acids. J was trimmed by 1 base and V by 0 bases; bases with no gene match: 6. Germline V CDR1 and CDR2: LNHNV, YYDKDF (reference sequence). CDR3 sequence reads: CATSRDSWRESYEQYF. Here the CDR3 DNA reads TGTGCCACCAGCAGAGATAGTTGGCGGGAGTCCTACGAGCAGTACTTC.

The chain uses TRBV12-5 and TRBJ1-6; 7 bases fit TRBD1. J gave up 3 bases and V 10 bases, and 9 bases lay outside the gene matches. The CDR3 contains 15 residues. Germline assignment: CDR1 LGHNT and CDR2 FRNRAP. The CDR3 is CATRPGGLYNSPLHF. The CDR3 coding sequence is TGTGCTACCCGCCCAGGGGGTCTCTATAATTCACCCCTCCACTTT. The variable domain in full, with the rest retrieved from reference TRBV12-5 and TRBJ1-6, is DARVTQTPRHKVTEMGQEVTMRCQPILGHNTVFWYRQTMMQGLELLAYFRNRAPLDDSGMPKDRFSAEMPDATLATLKIQPSEPRDSAVYFCATRPGGLYNSPLHFGNGTRLTVT.

The genes are TRBV18 and TRBJ2-2; 7 bases agree with TRBD2. Germline V gene data show CDR1 as KGHSH and CDR2 as LQKENI. V was pared by 4 bases and J by 0 bases, with 5 bases of the junction left unmatched. The CDR3 extends over 16 amino acids. CDR3 region: CASSRSGTPNTGELFF. CDR3 sequence (DNA): TGTGCCAGCTCACGGAGCGGGACTCCGAACACCGGGGAGCTGTTTTTT.

This clone was seen only a few times. This sequence joins TRBV9 and TRBJ1-3; 7 bases map to TRBD1. The junction had 3 bases not matched to a gene; V was cut back by 3 bases and J by 0 bases. This CDR3 region has 15 residues. Germline lookup yields CDR1 SGDLS and CDR2 YYNGEE. CDR3 DNA: TGTGCCAGCAGCGCAGGGGGTCACTCTGGAAACACCATATATTTT. Amino acids: CASSAGGHSGNTIYF.

A note on this clone: The sample carries other DNA sequences with the same CDR3. The gene calls are TRBV27 and TRBJ2-7; 9 nucleotides line up with TRBD1. V lost 4 bases to trimming and J lost 4 bases; unmatched junction nucleotides: 5. CDR3 length: 14 residues. The V gene's germline CDR1 is MNHEY and CDR2 SMNVEV (reference sequence). As DNA, the CDR3 is TGTGCCAGCAGTTCCCGGGACAGGGCTTACGAGCAGTACTTC. It encodes CASSSRDRAYEQYF.

J is TRBJ2-1 and V is TRBV11-1; the match to TRBD1 covers 12 bases. CDR3 length equals 14 residues. V lost 3 bases and J lost 6; bases outside the gene matches: 0. Germline CDR1 and CDR2: SGHAT and FQDESV (reference sequence). The CDR3 protein is CASSLGQGANEQFF. CDR3 DNA: TGTGCCAGCAGCTTGGGACAGGGGGCCAATGAGCAGTTCTTC.

A remark on this clone: The same CDR3 arises from other DNA sequences in this sample as well. This chain links TRBV27 with TRBJ2-1; 7 bases map to TRBD1. The CDR3 is 13 amino acids. Germline-derived CDR1 and CDR2 are MNHEY and SMNVEV (reference sequence). V was pared by 4 bases and J by 3 bases, with 0 bases of the junction left unmatched. CDR3 sequence reads: CASSWDSYNEQFF. Here the CDR3 DNA reads TGTGCCAGCAGTTGGGACAGCTACAATGAGCAGTTCTTC.

The chain links TRBV19 to TRBJ1-1; no firm D call. This CDR3 is 14 amino acids long. Germline V lookup: CDR1 LNHDA, CDR2 SQIVND (reference sequence). Trimming cost V 0 bases and J 7 bases, with 12 bases left between them. The CDR3 DNA reads TGTGCCAGTAGTATAGATCTATGGGGAGGTGAAGCTTTCTTT. Translated, it gives CASSIDLWGGEAFF.

V is TRBV5-1 and J is TRBJ2-7; unclear D gene. Trimming took 7 bases from V and 3 from J, leaving 14 bases between them. Germline V lookup: CDR1 SGHRS, CDR2 YFSETQ. This CDR3 is 13 amino acids long. CDR3 loop: CASGWSWGYEQYF. The DNA for the CDR3 is TGCGCCAGCGGGTGGAGCTGGGGCTACGAGCAGTACTTC.

This sequence joins TRBV27 and TRBJ1-3, with no clear D. The V and J ends lost 4 bases and 0 bases respectively, with 4 bases between them. Germline V gene sequence: CDR1 MNHEY, CDR2 SMNVEV (reference sequence). CDR3 length: 13 residues. DNA for the CDR3: TGTGCCAGCAGTTCCGACTCTGGAAACACCATATATTTT. Its translation: CASSSDSGNTIYF.

The rearrangement uses TRBV5-1 and TRBJ2-7, with 10 bases identical to TRBD1. This CDR3 comprises 14 residues. Trimming cost V 5 bases and J 4 bases; bases outside gene matches: 6. Per germline, CDR1 SGHRS and CDR2 YFSETQ. CDR3 region: CASRAGTGEYEQYF. CDR3 bases: TGCGCCAGCAGAGCCGGGACAGGGGAGTACGAGCAGTACTTC.

The chain combines TRBV7-2 with TRBJ1-1; D uncertain. Trimming left V 5 bases short and J 7 bases short, with 11 bases between. Germline V CDR1 and CDR2: SGHTA, FQGNSA. This CDR3 region has 12 residues. The CDR3 spells CASSRGSLEAFF. Written as DNA, the CDR3 is TGTGCCAGCAGCCGCGGGAGCCTTGAAGCTTTCTTT.

This rearrangement joins TRBV15 to TRBJ2-7, with 11 bases identical to TRBD1. Germline CDR1 and CDR2: LNHNV and YYDKDF (reference sequence). CDR3 length: 13 residues. J gave up 5 bases and V 5 bases, and 2 bases lay outside the gene matches. CDR3 nucleotides: TGTGCCACCAGCTGGACAGGGGGCAACGAGCAGTACTTC. This codes for CATSWTGGNEQYF.

The chain couples TRBV25-1 to TRBJ1-6; D perhaps matches TRBD1 (5 bases). This CDR3 comprises 16 residues. V shed 5 bases and J shed 14 bases, with 25 bases lying between them. Germline V gene sequence: CDR1 MGHDK, CDR2 SYGVNS. CDR3: CASSWPTTEEWGTLHF. Written as DNA, the CDR3 is TGTGCCAGCAGTTGGCCGACGACAGAGGAATGGGGGACCCTCCACTTT.

The chain employs TRBV4-1 and TRBJ2-3; 7 bases fit TRBD1. CDR3 length: 16 amino acids. CDR1 and CDR2 (germline): MGHRA, YSYEKL. V was clipped by 0 bases and J by 4 bases; unmatched bases: 7. CDR3 coding DNA: TGCGCCAGCAGCCAAGATCGAGGGCAGGGGGCAGATACGCAGTATTTT. Its protein product is CASSQDRGQGADTQYF.